This T cell receptor (beta chain) was retrieved from a study of PD-1 blockade in classical Hodgkin lymphoma. The study's findings and limits: Exclusion was applied to patients who started nivolumab under 1 year after ASCT. By cycle point C4D1, TCR diversity had risen significantly in CD4+ cells (but not CD8+ cells).

Time point in this sample: cycle 4 day 1 (C4D1), after 6 weeks of nivolumab. Every patient was affected by relapse after autologous stem cell transplantation, while exposure to brentuximab vedotin was not uniform. Worth noting for this clone: No antigen is known for it.

Using immunoSEQ multiplex PCR, the repertoire was profiled, and TCRdb retains in-frame clones only, with some absent. This sample carries tens of thousands of clones, about nine tenths of them seen once, and the ten largest clones take under 3.5%. This CDR3 has 16 amino acids. Unmatched junction bases numbered 13, after V lost 7 bases and J lost 5 bases. From germline, CDR1 is LNHDA and CDR2 SQIVND (reference sequence). The sample in question was peripheral blood mononuclear cells (PBMCs), obtained before the fourth cycle of nivolumab. This chain links TRBV19 with TRBJ1-4; 7 bases match TRBD1. This sequence originates from a human donor with classical Hodgkin lymphoma. The CDR3 bases are TGTGCCAGTACCTCCAAGGGGACAGCGACGAATGAAAAACTGTTTTTT. Its translation: CASTSKGTATNEKLFF.